Each of the 6 T cell receptor beta chains below was sequenced from the same sample in a study of T cell responses to AZD1222 COVID-19 vaccine. Profiled with immunoSEQ multiplex PCR; TCRdb holds only in-frame clones, not every one. Of about 160,000 clones listed, approximately 92% are singletons. The input for sequencing was peripheral blood, taken 28 days after the second AZD1222 dose. The source is an adult who received the AZD1222 COVID-19 vaccine.

The chain combines TRBV11-3 with TRBJ2-7; the D is unclear. The CDR3 sequence is 11 residues long. Germline V lookup: CDR1 SGHNT, CDR2 YENEEA. Trimming left V 5 bases short and J 0 bases short, with 2 bases between. The chain's CDR3 is CASSISYEQYF. The CDR3 DNA reads as TGTGCCAGCAGCATCTCCTACGAGCAGTACTTC.

The J gene is TRBJ2-7, the V gene TRBV7-2; 8 bases fit TRBD2. The V and J ends lost 5 bases and 4 bases, in that order; junction bases with no gene match: 16. Germline-derived CDR1 and CDR2 are SGHTA and FQGNSA. CDR3 length: 17 amino acids. CDR3 sequence reads: CASSEAIAGKGGYEQYF. In DNA form, the CDR3 reads TGTGCCAGCAGCGAAGCCATAGCGGGGAAGGGGGGGTACGAGCAGTACTTC. Full variable domain (remainder filled in from reference TRBV7-2 and TRBJ2-7): GAGVSQSPSNKVTEKGKDVELRCDPISGHTALYWYRQSLGQGLEFLIYFQGNSAPDKSGLPSDRFSAERTGGSVSTLTIQRTQQEDSAVYLCASSEAIAGKGGYEQYFGPGTRLTVT.

This clone was seen once. The chain employs TRBV6-2 or TRBV6-3 and TRBJ2-7; D is undetermined. Germline CDR1 reads MNHEY; CDR2 reads SVGEGT. CDR3 length: 11 amino acids. V was cut by 4 bases and J by 2 bases, with 3 bases left in between. The CDR3 region is CASSWTYEQYF. The CDR3 region has the DNA TGTGCCAGCAGTTGGACCTACGAGCAGTACTTC.

The chain employs TRBV3-1 (or the pseudogene TRBV3-2) and TRBJ2-1; D gene uncertain. The V end was cut by 1 base, the J end by 0 bases, with 7 bases between. The CDR3 is made up of 15 amino acids. From germline, CDR1 is LGHDT and CDR2 YNNKEL (reference sequence). In DNA form, the CDR3 reads TGTGCCAGCAGCCAAGGCTCGAGCTCCTACAATGAGCAGTTCTTC. Protein sequence: CASSQGSSSYNEQFF.

This chain links TRBV5-4 with TRBJ2-7, with 9 bases matching TRBD1. The CDR3 runs 13 residues. Germline trimming cut 4 bases from V and 5 bases from J; bases unmatched to any gene: 4. The germline V gene has CDR1 SGHNT and CDR2 YYREEE (reference sequence). The DNA for the CDR3 is TGTGCCAGCAGCCGGGACAGGGATGACGAGCAGTACTTC. Protein product: CASSRDRDDEQYF.

The V and J genes are TRBV7-9 and TRBJ2-1; 7 bases fit TRBD2. The CDR3 loop spans 17 amino acids. CDR1 and CDR2 from the germline V gene are SEHNR and FQNEAQ (reference sequence). V trimming: 1 base; J trimming: 6 bases; junction bases outside the gene matches: 12. Written as DNA, the CDR3 is TGTGCCAGCAGCTTAGGCTGGGAAGGGACTACGGCCAATGAGCAGTTCTTC. This sequence encodes CASSLGWEGTTANEQFF.